This T cell receptor (beta chain) was profiled in a study of cytomegalovirus exposure and HLA in healthy donors. Study results and caveats: Many donors carried some public TCRs, although rarity characterized most TCR sequences.

With respect to this clone: Its cognate antigen is unknown.

The germline V gene has CDR1 LNHDA and CDR2 SQIVND (reference sequence). V shed 6 bases and J 2 bases; nucleotides not matched to a gene: 3. The CDR3 sequence is 14 residues long. Assay: immunoSEQ multiplex PCR; the TCRdb copy retains only in-frame clones and omits some. The repertoire holds 100,000 to 150,000 clones, with about 88% as singletons. This sequence was found in a man under 40 in good health and CMV-seronegative. Sequencing used PBMCs. The rearrangement uses TRBV19 and TRBJ2-7; 11 bases match TRBD2. The CDR3 DNA is TGTGCCAGTAGGACTAGCGGGGCGCCCTACGAGCAGTACTTC. This sequence encodes CASRTSGAPYEQYF.